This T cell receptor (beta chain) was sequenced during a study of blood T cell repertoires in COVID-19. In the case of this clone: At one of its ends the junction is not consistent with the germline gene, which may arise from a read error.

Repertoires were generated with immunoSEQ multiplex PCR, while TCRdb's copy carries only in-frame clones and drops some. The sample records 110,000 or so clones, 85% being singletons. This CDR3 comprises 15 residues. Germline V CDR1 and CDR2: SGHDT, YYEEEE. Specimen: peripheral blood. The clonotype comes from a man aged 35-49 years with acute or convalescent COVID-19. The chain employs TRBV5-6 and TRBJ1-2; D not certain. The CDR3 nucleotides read TGTGCCAGCAGATTGGCCGGAGGATCGGACTATGGCTACACCTTC. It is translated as CASRLAGGSDYGYTF.